Below, 21 T cell receptor beta chains from the same sample are listed, as sequenced in a study of shared T cell receptors in the human thymus. Here immunoSEQ multiplex PCR was the method, and the copy in TCRdb shows in-frame clones only, minus some. The table has more than 300,000 clones, 95% seen once; the top ten hold about 0.02%. Sample: thymocytes. Receptors originate from a human donor.

The chain is built from TRBV29-1 and TRBJ2-1; D is unclear. The CDR3 consists of 15 residues. The germline V gene encodes CDR1 SQVTM and CDR2 ANQGSEA. Trimming took off 0 bases at V and 0 bases at J, with 9 bases between the two ends. This chain's CDR3 is CSVEDPLSSYNEQFF. CDR3 DNA sequence: TGCAGCGTTGAAGATCCCCTGAGCTCCTACAATGAGCAGTTCTTC.

This chain uses TRBV7-2 with TRBJ2-5; TRBD2 aligns across 9 bases. Germline V gene data show CDR1 as SGHTA and CDR2 as FQGNSA. This CDR3 contains 16 residues. J gave up 0 bases and V 5 bases, and 7 bases lay outside the gene matches. This CDR3 is CASSHPTSGYQETQYF. Here the CDR3 DNA reads TGTGCCAGCAGCCACCCGACTAGCGGATACCAAGAGACCCAGTACTTC.

V usage is TRBV30 and J usage is TRBJ1-2; D is unresolved. This CDR3 is built from 14 residues. The germline V gene encodes CDR1 GTSNPN and CDR2 SVGIG (reference sequence). The ends were cut back, 3 bases at V and 5 bases at J, with 16 bases in the middle. The CDR3, as DNA: TGTGCCTGGAGATCACCGAGGACGGATTATGGCTACACCTTC. Its translation is CAWRSPRTDYGYTF.

V and J are TRBV9 and TRBJ1-6; the D is unclear. The CDR3 sequence is 14 residues long. The germline V gene encodes CDR1 SGDLS and CDR2 YYNGEE. V lost 2 bases and J 9 bases, leaving 12 bases between the germline ends. The CDR3: CASSVHGGSSPLHF. In DNA form, the CDR3 reads TGTGCCAGCAGCGTCCATGGAGGGAGTTCACCCCTCCACTTT.

The chain carries TRBV7-2 and TRBJ1-5, with D unresolved. Germline-derived CDR1 and CDR2 are SGHTA and FQGNSA. Trimming removed 8 bases at V and 3 bases at J, with 8 bases between. The CDR3 covers 12 residues. The CDR3 DNA reads TGTGCCAGCGCGCAGACCAATCAGCCCCAGCATTTT. It translates to CASAQTNQPQHF.

This clone appeared once. The chain recombines TRBV6-5 with TRBJ2-7, with a tentative D call TRBD1 (6 bases). The CDR3 has 14 residues. Trimming shortened V by 6 bases and J by 1 base, and 13 bases separated the two germline ends. Germline V gene sequence: CDR1 MNHEY, CDR2 SVGAGI. The CDR3 DNA reads TGTGCCAGCAGCCTAATTGGACAGTCCTACGAGCAGTACTTC. Translated, it gives CASSLIGQSYEQYF.

The V gene is TRBV25-1, the J gene TRBJ2-4; D gene uncertain. CDR3 length: 13 residues. V was cut by 9 bases and J by 3 bases, with 12 bases left in between. Germline V CDR1 and CDR2: MGHDK, SYGVNS. DNA for the CDR3: TGTGCCAGTGGCGTCGGATTCAAAAACATTCAGTACTTC. Translated: CASGVGFKNIQYF.

V and J are TRBV4-2 and TRBJ2-2; weak D call: TRBD2 (5 bases). The V end lost 3 bases, the J end lost 1 base, and 18 bases lay between the germline ends. The germline V gene encodes CDR1 LGHNA and CDR2 YNFKEQ. The CDR3 runs to 18 residues. The CDR3 sequence is CASSHDNVGLENTGELFF. CDR3 nucleotide sequence: TGTGCCAGCAGCCATGACAACGTAGGACTGGAGAACACCGGGGAGCTGTTTTTT.

A few counts support this clone. The chain employs TRBV10-3 and TRBJ1-2; D remains ambiguous. The CDR3 is 16 residues long. V was pared by 3 bases and J by 0 bases, with 14 bases between. The germline V gene has CDR1 ENHRY and CDR2 SYGVKD. In DNA, the CDR3 is TGTGCCATCAGTGATTCAATGAGCCTTCCTAACTATGGCTACACCTTC. Its translation: CAISDSMSLPNYGYTF.

The chain links TRBV30 to TRBJ1-4, with TRBD1 matching over 8 bases. Germline V gene data show CDR1 as GTSNPN and CDR2 as SVGIG (reference sequence). This CDR3 contains 16 residues. After removal of 3 bases from V and 3 bases from J, the junction contained 9 bases not matched to a gene. The CDR3 nucleotides read TGTGCCTGGAGCCTCCCGGGACAGGCCTCTAATGAAAAACTGTTTTTT. Translating it yields CAWSLPGQASNEKLFF.

The chain couples TRBV12-5 to TRBJ2-2; D is undetermined. The CDR3 has 16 amino acids. Germline-derived CDR1 and CDR2 are LGHNT and FRNRAP. V was clipped by 0 bases and J by 3 bases, with 11 bases between them. CDR3 in amino acids: CASGLVDNSDTGELFF. The CDR3 DNA reads as TGTGCTAGTGGTTTGGTTGATAACTCGGACACCGGGGAGCTGTTTTTT.

The chain couples TRBV5-1 to TRBJ1-1; D may be TRBD1 (6 bases). V was cut by 1 base and J by 6 bases, with 22 bases left in between. Per germline, CDR1 SGHRS and CDR2 YFSETQ. The CDR3 is made up of 17 amino acids. The CDR3 here is CASSLTGRRKGVAEAFF. In DNA form, the CDR3 reads TGCGCCAGCAGCTTGACGGGAAGGAGGAAGGGGGTAGCTGAAGCTTTCTTT.

The chain combines TRBV30 with TRBJ1-4; 11 positions agree with TRBD1. The CDR3 consists of 18 residues. Trimming cost V 5 bases and J 2 bases; bases outside gene matches: 13. CDR1 GTSNPN and CDR2 SVGIG come from the germline V gene (reference sequence). In DNA, the CDR3 is TGTGCCTGGTCCCTTAAAGGGACAGGGGGGTCGACTAATGAAAAACTGTTTTTT. Protein product: CAWSLKGTGGSTNEKLFF.

The chain links TRBV7-8 to TRBJ2-1; 8 bases are a match to TRBD1. Germline loops: CDR1 SGHVS, CDR2 FQNEAQ. The CDR3 is 14 amino acids. V lost 7 bases and J lost 7; bases outside the gene matches: 9. The DNA for the CDR3 is TGTGCCAGCAAACGGACAGGGAGAACTAATGAGCAGTTCTTC. It yields the protein CASKRTGRTNEQFF. Drawing the rest from reference TRBV7-8 and TRBJ2-1, the complete variable domain is GAGVSQSPRYKVAKRGQDVALRCDPISGHVSLFWYQQALGQGPEFLTYFQNEAQLDKSGLPSDRFFAERPEGSVSTLKIQRTQQEDSAVYLCASKRTGRTNEQFFGPGTRLTVL.

The count of this clone is one. The chain combines TRBV27 with TRBJ1-1, with D perhaps TRBD1 (6 bases). Trimming pared 1 base from V and 5 bases from J, leaving 11 bases between. This CDR3 contains 14 residues. Germline-derived CDR1 and CDR2 are MNHEY and SMNVEV (reference sequence). This CDR3 reads CASSLYYRETEAFF. CDR3 DNA sequence: TGTGCCAGCAGTTTATACTACAGGGAGACTGAAGCTTTCTTT.

This chain uses TRBV7-3 with TRBJ2-3, with TRBD2 matching 7 bases. This CDR3 is 16 amino acids long. Germline V lookup: CDR1 SGHTA, CDR2 FQGTGA. The trim removed 6 bases at V and 0 bases at J, leaving 9 bases unmatched. The CDR3 loop is CASSLGGPRSTDTQYF. The CDR3 nucleotides read TGTGCCAGCAGTTTGGGAGGGCCTCGGAGCACAGATACGCAGTATTTT.

The chain is built from TRBV15 and TRBJ2-7; D might be TRBD1 (5 bases). This CDR3 contains 15 residues. V lost 0 bases and J lost 2, with 11 bases in between. Germline V gene sequence: CDR1 LNHNV, CDR2 YYDKDF (reference sequence). DNA of the CDR3: TGTGCCACCAGCAGAGATGAAGGGGTCCCCTACGAGCAGTACTTC. Its protein is CATSRDEGVPYEQYF. The complete variable domain, with remaining parts taken from reference TRBV15 and TRBJ2-7, reads DAMVIQNPRYQVTQFGKPVTLSCSQTLNHNVMYWYQQKSSQAPKLLFHYYDKDFNNEADTPDNFQSRRPNTSFCFLDIRSPGLGDTAMYLCATSRDEGVPYEQYFGPGTRLTVT.

V is TRBV5-6 and J is TRBJ1-3; the match to TRBD1 covers 9 bases. CDR3 length equals 17 residues. Trimming took 7 bases from V and 1 from J; bases not matched to a gene: 12. CDR1 and CDR2 (germline): SGHDT, YYEEEE. The CDR3 bases are TGTGCCAGCTCTCGATACCCCGGGACAGGGTCTGGAAACACCATATATTTT. Its translation: CASSRYPGTGSGNTIYF.

The table lists this clone with a count of one. The chain has TRBV7-6 and TRBJ2-5; D possibly corresponds to TRBD1 (5 bases). There are 18 residues in the CDR3. The V gene's germline CDR1 is SGHVS and CDR2 FNYEAQ. Trimming pared 5 bases from V and 1 base from J, leaving 23 bases between. Here the CDR3 DNA reads TGTGCCAGCAGCCCGCCGCCCCCTCACCGACAGTTCCAAGAGACCCAGTACTTC. Amino acids: CASSPPPPHRQFQETQYF. Based on the CDR3 plus reference TRBV7-6 and TRBJ2-5, the full variable domain is GAGVSQSPRYKVTKRGQDVALRCDPISGHVSLYWYRQALGQGPEFLTYFNYEAQQDKSGLPNDRFSAERPEGSISTLTIQRTEQRDSAMYRCASSPPPPHRQFQETQYFGPGTRLLVL.

V is TRBV5-4 and J is TRBJ2-5, with 7 nucleotides matching TRBD2. Germline CDR1 and CDR2: SGHNT and YYREEE (reference sequence). The CDR3 has 18 amino acids. V lost 1 base and J lost 1; bases outside the gene matches: 13. The chain's CDR3 is CASSLLISGSVLQETQYF. The CDR3 DNA follows: TGTGCCAGCAGCTTGTTAATTAGCGGGTCGGTTCTCCAAGAGACCCAGTACTTC.

The chain combines TRBV5-1 with TRBJ2-3, with 15 nucleotides matching TRBD2. Trimming took 3 bases from V and 2 from J; bases not matched to a gene: 7. Germline V CDR1 and CDR2: SGHRS, YFSETQ. This CDR3 region has 18 residues. CDR3 region: CASSSGLAGGPNTDTQYF. The CDR3, as DNA: TGCGCCAGCAGCTCGGGACTAGCGGGAGGCCCTAACACAGATACGCAGTATTTT. Full variable domain (remainder filled in from reference TRBV5-1 and TRBJ2-3): KAGVTQTPRYLIKTRGQQVTLSCSPISGHRSVSWYQQTPGQGLQFLFEYFSETQRNKGNFPGRFSGRQFSNSRSEMNVSTLELGDSALYLCASSSGLAGGPNTDTQYFGPGTRLTVL.